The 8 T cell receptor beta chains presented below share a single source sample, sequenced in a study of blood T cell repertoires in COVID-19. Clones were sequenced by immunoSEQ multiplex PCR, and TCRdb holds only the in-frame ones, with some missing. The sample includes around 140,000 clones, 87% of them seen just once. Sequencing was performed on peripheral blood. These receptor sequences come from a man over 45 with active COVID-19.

For the CDR3, the DNA is TGTGCCAGCAGCTTATTGGCGGCCGGGGAGCTGTTTTTT. This translates into CASSLLAAGELFF. This rearrangement joins TRBV11-3 to TRBJ2-2; D not certain. The ends were cut back, 2 bases at V and 6 bases at J, with 7 bases in the middle. The CDR3 totals 13 residues. Germline CDR1 reads SGHNT; CDR2 reads YENEEA.

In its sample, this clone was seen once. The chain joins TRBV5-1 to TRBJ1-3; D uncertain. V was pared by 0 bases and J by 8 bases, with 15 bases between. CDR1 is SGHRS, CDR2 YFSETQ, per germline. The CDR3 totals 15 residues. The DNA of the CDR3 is TGCGCCAGCAGCTTGGTGACCCCCCCTCAGGACACCATATATTTT. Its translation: CASSLVTPPQDTIYF.

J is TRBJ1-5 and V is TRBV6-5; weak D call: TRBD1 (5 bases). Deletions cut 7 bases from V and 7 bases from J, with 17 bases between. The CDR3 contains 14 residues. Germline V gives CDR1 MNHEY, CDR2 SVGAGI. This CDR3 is CASIEGVRLQPQHF. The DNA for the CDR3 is TGTGCCAGCATCGAAGGGGTCAGACTGCAGCCCCAGCATTTT.

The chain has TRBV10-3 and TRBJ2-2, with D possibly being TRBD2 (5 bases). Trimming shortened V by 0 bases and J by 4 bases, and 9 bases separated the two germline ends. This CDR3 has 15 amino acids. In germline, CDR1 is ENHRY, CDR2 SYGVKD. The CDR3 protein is CAISESPGSTGELFF. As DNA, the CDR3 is TGTGCCATCAGTGAGTCGCCGGGGAGCACCGGGGAGCTGTTTTTT.

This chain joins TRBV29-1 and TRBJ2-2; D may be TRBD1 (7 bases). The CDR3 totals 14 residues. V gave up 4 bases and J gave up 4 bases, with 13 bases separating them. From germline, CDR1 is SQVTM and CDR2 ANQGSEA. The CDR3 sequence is CSVADQGGTGELFF. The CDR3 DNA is TGCAGCGTTGCCGATCAGGGGGGCACCGGGGAGCTGTTTTTT.

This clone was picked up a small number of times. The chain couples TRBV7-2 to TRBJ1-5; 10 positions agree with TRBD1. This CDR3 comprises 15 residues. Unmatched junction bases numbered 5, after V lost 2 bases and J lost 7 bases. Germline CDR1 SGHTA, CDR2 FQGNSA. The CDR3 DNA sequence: TGTGCCAGCAGCTTACCAGGACAGGGGGGGCAGCCCCAGCATTTT. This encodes CASSLPGQGGQPQHF. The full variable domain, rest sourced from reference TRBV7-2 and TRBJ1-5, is GAGVSQSPSNKVTEKGKDVELRCDPISGHTALYWYRQSLGQGLEFLIYFQGNSAPDKSGLPSDRFSAERTGGSVSTLTIQRTQQEDSAVYLCASSLPGQGGQPQHFGDGTRLSIL.

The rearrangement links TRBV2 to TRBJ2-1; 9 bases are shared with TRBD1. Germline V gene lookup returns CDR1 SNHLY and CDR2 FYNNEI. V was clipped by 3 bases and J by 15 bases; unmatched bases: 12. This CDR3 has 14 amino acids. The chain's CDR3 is CASSDRTGGEKAFF. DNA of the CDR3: TGTGCCAGCAGTGATCGAACAGGGGGCGAGAAGGCGTTCTTC.

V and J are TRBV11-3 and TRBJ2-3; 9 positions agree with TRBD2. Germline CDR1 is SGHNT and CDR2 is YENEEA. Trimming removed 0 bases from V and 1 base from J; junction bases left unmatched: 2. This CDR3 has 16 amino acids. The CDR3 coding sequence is TGTGCCAGCAGCTTAGAGGCTAGCGGGGGCACAGATACGCAGTATTTT. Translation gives CASSLEASGGTDTQYF.